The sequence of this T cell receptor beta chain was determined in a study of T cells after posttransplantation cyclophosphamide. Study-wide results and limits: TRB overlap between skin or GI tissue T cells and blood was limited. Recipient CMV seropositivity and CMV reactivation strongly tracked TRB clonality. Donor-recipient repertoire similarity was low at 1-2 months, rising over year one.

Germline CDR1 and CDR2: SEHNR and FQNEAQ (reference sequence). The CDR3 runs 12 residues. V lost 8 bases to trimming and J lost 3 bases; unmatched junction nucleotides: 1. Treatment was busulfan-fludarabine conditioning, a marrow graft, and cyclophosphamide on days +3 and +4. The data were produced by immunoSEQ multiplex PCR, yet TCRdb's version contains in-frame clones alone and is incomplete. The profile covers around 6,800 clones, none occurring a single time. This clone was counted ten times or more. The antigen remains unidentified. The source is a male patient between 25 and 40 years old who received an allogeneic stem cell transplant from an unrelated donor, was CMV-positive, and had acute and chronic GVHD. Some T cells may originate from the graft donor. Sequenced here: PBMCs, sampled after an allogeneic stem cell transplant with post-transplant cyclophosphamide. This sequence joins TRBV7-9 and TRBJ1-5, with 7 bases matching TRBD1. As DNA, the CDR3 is TGTGCCAGCGGACAGGACAATCAGCCCCAGCATTTT. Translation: CASGQDNQPQHF.